This T cell receptor (beta chain) was recovered during a study of blood T cell repertoires in COVID-19. In the study overall: PBMCs, B-cell-depleted T cells, or T cells provided the cDNA or gDNA that made up the material.

TCRdb's table, derived via immunoSEQ multiplex PCR, lists solely in-frame clones and lacks some. The sample lists around 470,000 clones; nearly 90% were seen once. Germline CDR1 and CDR2: MNHNY and SVGAGI (reference sequence). After removal of 3 bases from V and 5 bases from J, the junction contained 13 bases not matched to a gene. This CDR3 region has 16 residues. The sample consisted of peripheral blood. This TCR was recovered from a man younger than 35 with COVID-19, enrolled during active disease. The chain is built from TRBV6-6 and TRBJ2-7; 7 bases agree with TRBD2. The CDR3 sequence: CASSYSAGVGSNEQYF. CDR3 bases: TGTGCCAGCAGTTATAGTGCGGGAGTTGGATCCAACGAGCAGTACTTC.